These 28 T cell receptor beta chains were all obtained from the same sample, sequenced in a study of blood T cell repertoires in COVID-19. Assay: immunoSEQ multiplex PCR; the TCRdb copy retains only in-frame clones and omits some. Of about 480,000 clones listed, about 91% are singletons. Source material: peripheral blood. These receptors were collected from a man between 18 and 29 years old with COVID-19, enrolled during active disease.

V is TRBV20-1 and J is TRBJ2-3; tentative D call: TRBD2 (5 bases). Germline CDR1 DFQATT, CDR2 SNEGSKA (reference sequence). This CDR3 has 14 residues. The V end lost 3 bases, the J end lost 5 bases, and 15 bases lay between the germline ends. The CDR3 spells CSASSTAVRDTQYF. CDR3 coding DNA: TGCAGTGCTAGTAGTACAGCGGTAAGAGATACGCAGTATTTT.

In DNA form, the CDR3 reads TGTGCCAGCAGCCACGGGCGGGAGACAGATACGCAGTATTTT. Its protein product is CASSHGRETDTQYF. The chain combines TRBV4-2 with TRBJ2-3, with 7 bases fitting TRBD2. Germline assignment: CDR1 LGHNA and CDR2 YNFKEQ. The CDR3 is made up of 14 amino acids. The V gene end was trimmed by 3 bases and the J gene end by 3 bases; junction bases not matched to a gene: 3.

The chain has TRBV6-5 and TRBJ2-7, with unresolved D. Germline CDR1 MNHEY, CDR2 SVGAGI. The CDR3 runs to 13 residues. V was pared by 0 bases and J by 11 bases, with 14 bases between. The CDR3 is CASSYSDLSREYF. The CDR3 bases are TGTGCCAGCAGTTACTCTGACCTGTCACGGGAGTACTTC.

The chain has TRBV27 and TRBJ2-7; 10 nucleotides match TRBD1. The germline CDR1 and CDR2 sequences are MNHEY and SMNVEV (reference sequence). This CDR3 has 17 residues. V shed 2 bases, J shed 1 base, and the junction held 8 bases outside the gene matches. The CDR3 sequence: CASSLTFPGQGSYEQYF. The DNA of the CDR3 is TGTGCCAGCAGTTTAACCTTTCCGGGACAGGGGTCCTACGAGCAGTACTTC.

This chain connects TRBV5-5 to TRBJ1-1; 12 bases map to TRBD1. CDR1 is SGHKS, CDR2 YYEKEE, per germline (reference sequence). Trimming cost V 1 base and J 9 bases; bases outside gene matches: 7. The CDR3 is made up of 15 amino acids. This chain's CDR3 is CASSLITGTGGQAFF. In nucleotides, the CDR3 is TGTGCCAGCAGCTTGATAACTGGGACAGGGGGCCAAGCTTTCTTT.

This chain uses TRBV5-8 with TRBJ2-7; no firm D call. Trimming stripped 0 bases from V and 0 bases from J, with 7 bases between. Germline values: CDR1 SGHTS, CDR2 YDEGEE. This CDR3 comprises 14 residues. The CDR3 DNA sequence: TGTGCCAGCAGCTTGGGGCGGCTCTCCTACGAGCAGTACTTC. Translation: CASSLGRLSYEQYF. Full variable domain (rest looked up from reference TRBV5-8 and TRBJ2-7): EAGVTQSPTHLIKTRGQQATLRCSPISGHTSVYWYQQALGLGLQFLLWYDEGEERNRGNFPPRFSGRQFPNYSSELNVNALELEDSALYLCASSLGRLSYEQYFGPGTRLTVT.

The genes are TRBV15 and TRBJ1-4, with TRBD1 as a possible D gene (5 bases). Germline lookup yields CDR1 LNHNV and CDR2 YYDKDF (reference sequence). This CDR3 is 16 amino acids long. Between the trimmed V and J ends, which lost 5 bases and 3 bases, there was a span of 16 bases. CDR3 amino acids: CATSPPRGGANEKLFF. CDR3 bases: TGTGCCACCAGCCCTCCTCGGGGGGGTGCTAATGAAAAACTGTTTTTT.

The J gene is TRBJ2-2, the V gene TRBV27; 7 positions match TRBD1. Germline CDR1 and CDR2: MNHEY and SMNVEV (reference sequence). The trim removed 5 bases at V and 3 bases at J, leaving 9 bases unmatched. The CDR3 contains 16 residues. CDR3 coding DNA: TGTGCCAGCAGTCTTCGACAGGGAGTGGACACCGGGGAGCTGTTTTTT. It is translated as CASSLRQGVDTGELFF.

The chain links TRBV10-3 to TRBJ2-1; TRBD2 is a possible D gene (6 bases). The CDR3 has 12 amino acids. V was trimmed by 7 bases and J by 4 bases, leaving 8 bases between them. Germline CDR1 and CDR2: ENHRY and SYGVKD. CDR3 sequence reads: CAINGGYNEQFF. Written as DNA, the CDR3 is TGTGCCATCAACGGGGGATACAATGAGCAGTTCTTC.

The DNA of the CDR3 is TGTGCCAGCTCACCCTACCAGGGTTCCTACGAGCAGTACTTC. Translating gives CASSPYQGSYEQYF. This chain joins TRBV18 and TRBJ2-7; a weak D match, TRBD1 (5 bases). The CDR3 covers 14 residues. Germline CDR1 KGHSH, CDR2 LQKENI. V was trimmed by 3 bases and J by 1 base, leaving 10 bases between them. The full variable domain, with the rest looked up from reference TRBV18 and TRBJ2-7, is NAGVMQNPRHLVRRRGQEARLRCSPMKGHSHVYWYRQLPEEGLKFMVYLQKENIIDESGMPKERFSAEFPKEGPSILRIQQVVRGDSAAYFCASSPYQGSYEQYFGPGTRLTVT.

This chain uses TRBV6-5 with TRBJ1-1; D remains unclear. Germline assignment: CDR1 MNHEY and CDR2 SVGAGI. The CDR3 loop spans 13 amino acids. V was trimmed by 8 bases and J by 0 bases, leaving 10 bases between them. The CDR3 bases are TGTGCCAGCTGGCCCTCCATGAACACTGAAGCTTTCTTT. This codes for CASWPSMNTEAFF.

The chain employs TRBV2 and TRBJ2-1; a possible D gene is TRBD1 (10 bases). This CDR3 spans 20 amino acids. V lost 4 bases, J lost 4 bases, and 29 bases lay in between. In germline, CDR1 is SNHLY, CDR2 FYNNEI. The CDR3 protein is CASSVPGQGRSSGSYNEQFF. The CDR3 region has the DNA TGTGCCAGCAGTGTGCCGGGACAGGGGAGGAGTAGCGGGAGTTACAATGAGCAGTTCTTC.

The gene calls are TRBV5-1 and TRBJ2-1, with 14 bases identical to TRBD2. V shed 4 bases, J shed 8 bases, and the junction held 14 bases outside the gene matches. The CDR3 spans 18 residues. CDR1 and CDR2 from the germline V gene are SGHRS and YFSETQ. In DNA, the CDR3 is TGCGCCAGCAGCCTAGGGACTAGCGGGGGCCTTACCCTCCATGAGCAGTTCTTC. Translation: CASSLGTSGGLTLHEQFF.

The chain combines TRBV7-8 with TRBJ2-7; possible D gene TRBD2, 5 bases. Germline CDR1 SGHVS, CDR2 FQNEAQ. The length of the CDR3 is 14 residues. Deletions cut 0 bases from V and 6 bases from J, with 12 bases between. The CDR3 here is CASSLAPGAGEQYF. The CDR3 coding sequence is TGTGCCAGCAGCTTAGCGCCGGGCGCGGGCGAGCAGTACTTC. Full variable domain (remainder filled in from reference TRBV7-8 and TRBJ2-7): GAGVSQSPRYKVAKRGQDVALRCDPISGHVSLFWYQQALGQGPEFLTYFQNEAQLDKSGLPSDRFFAERPEGSVSTLKIQRTQQEDSAVYLCASSLAPGAGEQYFGPGTRLTVT.

This chain joins TRBV28 and TRBJ1-5; 9 bases align to TRBD1. This CDR3 region has 12 residues. In germline, CDR1 is MDHEN, CDR2 SYDVKM. With 10 bases clipped from V and 7 bases from J, the junction kept 5 bases outside the gene matches. This CDR3 reads CATRTGVQPQHF. The CDR3 bases are TGTGCCACCCGGACAGGGGTGCAGCCCCAGCATTTT.

The chain couples TRBV5-1 to TRBJ2-3; D gene ambiguous. V was cut by 2 bases and J by 4 bases, with 11 bases left in between. The CDR3 contains 14 residues. CDR1 and CDR2 (germline): SGHRS, YFSETQ. The DNA of the CDR3 is TGCGCCAGCAGCTTCTTTCAGTTGGCAGATACGCAGTATTTT. Translation gives CASSFFQLADTQYF. Drawing the rest from reference TRBV5-1 and TRBJ2-3, the complete variable domain is KAGVTQTPRYLIKTRGQQVTLSCSPISGHRSVSWYQQTPGQGLQFLFEYFSETQRNKGNFPGRFSGRQFSNSRSEMNVSTLELGDSALYLCASSFFQLADTQYFGPGTRLTVL.

The V and J genes are TRBV5-1 and TRBJ2-4; D is perhaps TRBD1 (6 bases). V was pared by 0 bases and J by 3 bases, with 10 bases between. This CDR3 has 15 residues. Germline V gene sequence: CDR1 SGHRS, CDR2 YFSETQ. CDR3 region: CASSLAGVGKNIQYF. The CDR3 nucleotides read TGCGCCAGCAGCTTGGCAGGGGTCGGCAAAAACATTCAGTACTTC.

The chain carries TRBV21-1 and TRBJ2-3; the DNA was not used to check the table's D call, TRBD2. TRBV21-1 is reported as a pseudogene. This CDR3 comprises 22 residues. CDR3 DNA sequence: TGTGCCAGCAGCAAAGCCGCGGGCTATGAGCGGGGACTAGCGGGAAGTACAGATACGCAGTATTTT. Its protein product is CASSKAAGYERGLAGSTDTQYF.

CDR3 sequence (DNA): TGTGCCAGCAGCGTAGGAGTAGCGGGAGAGGGTGAGCAGTTCTTC. This translates into CASSVGVAGEGEQFF. This rearrangement joins TRBV9 to TRBJ2-1, with TRBD2 matching over 9 bases. V lost 0 bases and J lost 9; bases outside the gene matches: 7. Germline assignment: CDR1 SGDLS and CDR2 YYNGEE. The CDR3 is 15 amino acids.

This chain joins TRBV11-3 and TRBJ2-7, with 8 bases fitting TRBD2. The CDR3 length is 17 residues. J was trimmed by 1 base and V by 1 base; bases with no gene match: 9. The germline V gene encodes CDR1 SGHNT and CDR2 YENEEA. CDR3 in DNA: TGTGCCAGCAGCTTAGGAGATAGGCGGGAGGAATCCTACGAGCAGTACTTC. Its translation is CASSLGDRREESYEQYF.

The CDR3 DNA reads TGTGCCAGCAGCTTGGCTCCCGGGACTAGCGGGCAACAAGAGACCCAGTACTTC. Protein: CASSLAPGTSGQQETQYF. The rearrangement joins TRBV5-8 to TRBJ2-5, with 12 nucleotides matching TRBD2. J was trimmed by 2 bases and V by 0 bases; bases with no gene match: 8. The CDR3 totals 18 residues. The V gene's germline CDR1 is SGHTS and CDR2 YDEGEE. Full variable domain (remainder filled in from reference TRBV5-8 and TRBJ2-5): EAGVTQSPTHLIKTRGQQATLRCSPISGHTSVYWYQQALGLGLQFLLWYDEGEERNRGNFPPRFSGRQFPNYSSELNVNALELEDSALYLCASSLAPGTSGQQETQYFGPGTRLLVL.

V gene TRBV10-3 combines with J gene TRBJ1-6, with 7 nucleotides matching TRBD1. The CDR3 has 16 residues. The V gene's germline CDR1 is ENHRY and CDR2 SYGVKD. Unmatched junction bases numbered 9, after V lost 2 bases and J lost 8 bases. The CDR3 coding sequence is TGTGCCATCAGTGAGCCCGCACCGACAGGGTATTCACCCCTCCACTTT. Residues: CAISEPAPTGYSPLHF.

This chain joins TRBV4-1 and TRBJ1-2, with 8 bases lining up with TRBD1. Germline assignment: CDR1 MGHRA and CDR2 YSYEKL. The CDR3 is 16 residues long. V gave up 3 bases and J gave up 7 bases; unmatched junction bases: 13. Written as DNA, the CDR3 is TGCGCCAGCAGCCAGTGGGGACAGGCAACAAGGTCTGGCTACACCTTC. Its translation is CASSQWGQATRSGYTF.

This clone was seen a single time. The chain has TRBV19 and TRBJ1-2; no clear D. CDR3 length equals 14 residues. Trimming cost V 2 bases and J 8 bases, with 15 bases left between them. Germline V CDR1 and CDR2: LNHDA, SQIVND (reference sequence). The CDR3 bases are TGTGCCAGTAGTATAATCACAGAGGGAAGAGGCTACACCTTC. Translating it yields CASSIITEGRGYTF.

The chain recombines TRBV2 with TRBJ2-2; 7 positions agree with TRBD1. Looked up from germline, CDR1 is SNHLY and CDR2 is FYNNEI. The CDR3 totals 14 residues. Trimming at V came to 3 bases and at J to 6 bases, leaving 4 bases not matched to a gene. CDR3 sequence: CASSDDRGPGELFF. The DNA for the CDR3 is TGTGCCAGCAGTGACGATAGGGGGCCCGGGGAGCTGTTTTTT. Complete variable domain (other parts from reference TRBV2 and TRBJ2-2): EPEVTQTPSHQVTQMGQEVILRCVPISNHLYFYWYRQILGQKVEFLVSFYNNEISEKSEIFDDQFSVERPDGSNFTLKIRSTKLEDSAMYFCASSDDRGPGELFFGEGSRLTVL.

The chain recombines TRBV7-3 with TRBJ1-1, with D tentatively TRBD1 (6 bases). The ends were cut back, 3 bases at V and 1 base at J, with 9 bases in the middle. The CDR3 extends over 14 amino acids. Germline lookup yields CDR1 SGHTA and CDR2 FQGTGA. In DNA, the CDR3 is TGTGCCAGCAGCTTGAGCAGGGGGAACACTGAAGCTTTCTTT. It codes for CASSLSRGNTEAFF.

This clone has just one count. The chain couples TRBV4-1 to TRBJ1-2; D unresolved. From germline, CDR1 is MGHRA and CDR2 YSYEKL. V shed 3 bases and J shed 2 bases, with 13 bases lying between them. The CDR3 has 15 residues. The CDR3 DNA reads TGCGCCAGCAGCCAGCAAGGACTCCCGAACTATGGCTACACCTTC. Amino acid sequence: CASSQQGLPNYGYTF.

The rearrangement joins TRBV6-5 to TRBJ1-4; no reliable D call. Trimming removed 6 bases at V and 3 bases at J, with 5 bases between. This CDR3 contains 12 residues. CDR1 MNHEY and CDR2 SVGAGI come from the germline V gene. CDR3 sequence: CASSFANEKLFF. The CDR3 DNA sequence: TGTGCCAGCAGCTTCGCTAATGAAAAACTGTTTTTT.